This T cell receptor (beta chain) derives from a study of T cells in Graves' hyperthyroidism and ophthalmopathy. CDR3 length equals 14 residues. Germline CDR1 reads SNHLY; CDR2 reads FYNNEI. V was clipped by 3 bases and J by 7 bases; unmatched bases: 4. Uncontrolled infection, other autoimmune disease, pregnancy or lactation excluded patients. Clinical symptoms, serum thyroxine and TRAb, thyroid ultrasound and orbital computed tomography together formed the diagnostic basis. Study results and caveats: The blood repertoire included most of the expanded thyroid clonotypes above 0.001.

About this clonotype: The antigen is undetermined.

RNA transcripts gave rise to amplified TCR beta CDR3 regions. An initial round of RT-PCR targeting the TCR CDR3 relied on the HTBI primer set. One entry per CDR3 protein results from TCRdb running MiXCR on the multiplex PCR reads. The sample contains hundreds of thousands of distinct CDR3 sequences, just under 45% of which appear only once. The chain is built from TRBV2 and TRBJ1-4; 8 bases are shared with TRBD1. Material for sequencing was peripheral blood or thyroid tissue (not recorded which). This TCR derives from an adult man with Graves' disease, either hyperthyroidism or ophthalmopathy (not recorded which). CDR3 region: CASSEAGQGEKLFF. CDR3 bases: TGTGCCAGCAGTGAGGCAGGACAGGGTGAAAAACTGTTTTTT.